Listed below are T cell receptor beta chains from one sample, sequenced in a study of a mutant IDH1 vaccine in newly diagnosed glioma. These receptors have no known antigen. Here immunoSEQ multiplex PCR was the method, and the copy in TCRdb shows in-frame clones only, minus some. The data contain fewer than 70,000 clones, under 90% of them seen just once; the ten biggest clones take up around 3.3%. The sequences come from PBMCs, collected from a glioma patient whose treatment included an IDH1 peptide vaccine. These receptors originate from a man younger than 40 with glioma. CDR3s include the opening cysteine and the closing phenylalanine or tryptophan. The D gene is left open where the match is weak. The listing skips clone size in some rows; elsewhere it reads once, few, many or a size class.

NA	TRBV18	TRBJ1-2	TRBD1	CASSPIRDRAIYGYTF	TGTGCCAGCTCACCAATCAGGGACAGAGCTATTTATGGCTACACCTTC
NA	TRBV18	TRBJ2-1	NA	CASSPSRVSYNEQFF	TGTGCCAGCTCACCTTCCAGGGTCTCCTACAATGAGCAGTTCTTC
NA	TRBV2	TRBJ2-7	TRBD1	CATGTGSTYEQYF	TGTGCCACAGGGACAGGGAGTACCTACGAGCAGTACTTC
NA	TRBV15	TRBJ2-7	NA	CATSRDLGTYEQYF	TGTGCCACCAGCAGAGATCTGGGGACTTACGAGCAGTACTTC
NA	TRBV10-3	TRBJ2-2	TRBD2	CAISPFISGGTGELFF	TGTGCCATCAGCCCATTCATCAGCGGGGGAACCGGGGAGCTGTTTTTT
NA	TRBV7-6	TRBJ2-3	NA	CASSLTDTQYF	TGTGCCAGCAGCCTCACAGATACGCAGTATTTT
NA	TRBV5-1	TRBJ2-2	NA	CASSPAVNTGELFF	TGCGCCAGCAGTCCCGCGGTTAACACCGGGGAGCTGTTTTTT
NA	TRBV5-5	TRBJ1-1	NA	CARPGGPNTEAFF	TGTGCCAGACCGGGGGGCCCGAACACTGAAGCTTTCTTT
NA	TRBV27	TRBJ1-1	NA	CASSFGQENTEAFF	TGTGCCAGCAGTTTTGGGCAGGAGAACACTGAAGCTTTCTTT
NA	TRBV5-5	TRBJ1-2	NA	CASSAWDSSMDGYTF	TGTGCCAGCAGCGCCTGGGACTCCTCTATGGATGGCTACACCTTC
NA	TRBV28	TRBJ2-3	TRBD1	CASSQDRGLSVDTQYF	TGTGCCAGCAGTCAAGACAGGGGGCTGTCAGTAGATACGCAGTATTTT
NA	TRBV18	TRBJ2-6	NA	CASSPTTGPVALSGANVLTF	TGTGCCAGCTCACCAACCACAGGACCCGTGGCCTTGTCTGGGGCCAACGTCCTGACTTTC
NA	TRBV25-1	TRBJ2-7	TRBD2	CASSQAERGDYEQYF	TGTGCCAGCAGCCAAGCGGAGCGGGGGGATTACGAGCAGTACTTC
NA	TRBV6-6	TRBJ2-2	NA	CASRGETNTGELFF	TGTGCCAGCAGGGGGGAAACGAACACCGGGGAGCTGTTTTTT
NA	TRBV4-1	TRBJ2-7	NA	CASSRNRFYEQYF	TGCGCCAGCAGCCGAAACAGGTTTTACGAGCAGTACTTC
NA	TRBV2	TRBJ2-3	NA	CATLGGSPSTDTQYF	TGTGCCACCCTTGGGGGGTCCCCTTCCACAGATACGCAGTATTTT
NA	TRBV7-2	TRBJ1-1	NA	CASSIRNTEAFF	TGTGCCAGCAGCATCAGAAACACTGAAGCTTTCTTT
NA	TRBV2	TRBJ1-1	NA	CASSERGGRAFF	TGTGCCAGCAGTGAAAGGGGAGGTAGAGCTTTCTTT
NA	TRBV4-1	TRBJ2-2	TRBD1	CASSRPRDRGLTGELFF	TGCGCCAGCAGCCGCCCCCGGGACAGGGGTTTAACCGGGGAGCTGTTTTTT
NA	TRBV28	TRBJ1-2	NA	CASRSRGGGYGYTF	TGTGCCAGCAGATCCAGGGGAGGAGGCTATGGCTACACCTTC
NA	TRBV9	TRBJ2-3	TRBD2	CASSASGGSLDTQYF	TGTGCCAGCAGCGCTAGCGGGGGGAGTTTAGATACGCAGTATTTT
NA	TRBV4-3	TRBJ2-3	TRBD2	CASSQDESAGGRTDTQYF	TGCGCCAGCAGCCAAGATGAGAGCGCGGGGGGCCGCACAGATACGCAGTATTTT
NA	TRBV18	TRBJ2-5	NA	CASSPRQEETQYF	TGTGCCAGCTCACCCAGACAAGAAGAGACCCAGTACTTC
NA	TRBV5-6	TRBJ1-2	TRBD1	CASSLAGTGGGRGYTF	TGTGCCAGCAGCTTAGCGGGGACAGGGGGTGGAAGAGGCTACACCTTC
NA	TRBV4-2	TRBJ2-1	NA	CASSQGTQQFF	TGTGCCAGCAGCCAAGGGACGCAGCAGTTCTTC
NA	TRBV30	TRBJ2-7	TRBD2	CAQTRKLASYEQYF	TGTGCCCAGACTCGAAAACTAGCGAGCTACGAGCAGTACTTC
NA	TRBV14	TRBJ2-7	TRBD1	CASSQVKGDRVIQFF	TGTGCCAGCAGCCAAGTTAAAGGGGACAGGGTGATCCAATTCTTC
once	TRBV4-1	TRBJ1-1	NA	CASSTRGPDTEAFF	TGCGCCAGCAGCACCAGGGGACCAGACACTGAAGCTTTCTTT
NA	TRBV14	TRBJ2-6	NA	CASSQQNGANVLTF	TGTGCCAGCAGCCAGCAAAATGGGGCCAACGTCCTGACTTTC
NA	TRBV18	TRBJ2-7	TRBD2	CASPRGLASDEQYF	TGTGCCAGCCCACGGGGACTAGCCTCTGACGAGCAGTACTTC
once	TRBV9	TRBJ2-2	TRBD1	CASSVETGGTGELFF	TGTGCCAGCAGCGTAGAAACAGGGGGCACCGGGGAGCTGTTTTTT
NA	TRBV7-8	TRBJ1-5	TRBD1	CASSTHRGLSNQPQHF	TGTGCCAGCAGCACGCACAGGGGGCTGAGCAATCAGCCCCAGCATTTT
NA	TRBV28	TRBJ1-2	NA	CASSSFITGARDYGYTF	TGTGCCAGCAGTTCCTTTATAACCGGGGCTAGGGACTATGGCTACACCTTC
NA	TRBV10-1	TRBJ2-1	NA	CASSSNTYNEQFF	TGCGCCAGCTCTTCGAATACCTACAATGAGCAGTTCTTC
NA	TRBV7-9	TRBJ2-6	TRBD2	CASSPLWGGAGANVLTF	TGTGCCAGCAGCCCTCTTTGGGGGGGGGCTGGGGCCAACGTCCTGACTTTC
NA	TRBV9	TRBJ1-1	NA	CASSTQVNTEAFF	TGTGCCAGCAGCACGCAGGTGAACACTGAAGCTTTCTTT
once	TRBV11-2	TRBJ2-7	TRBD2	CASSLLAGVGEQYF	TGTGCCAGCAGCTTGCTAGCGGGAGTGGGGGAGCAGTACTTC
NA	TRBV2	TRBJ2-3	NA	CASTTGDTQYF	TGTGCCAGCACCACAGGTGATACGCAGTATTTT
NA	TRBV27	TRBJ2-2	TRBD2	CASRPNRGRVTGELFF	TGTGCCAGCAGACCTAATCGCGGGAGGGTTACCGGGGAGCTGTTTTTT
NA	TRBV9	TRBJ2-1	NA	CASSVGQNNEQFF	TGTGCCAGCAGCGTAGGACAGAACAATGAGCAGTTCTTC
NA	TRBV6-5	TRBJ1-2	TRBD1	CASRTGEHGYTF	TGTGCCAGCAGGACAGGGGAGCATGGCTACACCTTC
NA	TRBV20-1	TRBJ2-7	NA	CSAGRRDEQYF	TGCAGTGCTGGCCGCAGGGACGAGCAGTACTTC
NA	TRBV30	TRBJ1-1	NA	CAWSALRADTEAFF	TGTGCCTGGAGTGCACTAAGGGCGGACACTGAAGCTTTCTTT
NA	TRBV29-1	TRBJ1-2	NA	CSIETGSTGIYGYTF	TGCAGCATAGAGACAGGTTCAACGGGTATATATGGCTACACCTTC
medium-sized	TRBV15	TRBJ2-2	NA	CATSRKATSGGELFF	TGTGCCACCAGCAGAAAGGCCACCTCGGGCGGGGAGCTGTTTTTT
once	TRBV4-1	TRBJ1-2	NA	CASSQNRAANYGYTF	TGCGCCAGCAGTCAAAACAGGGCAGCTAACTATGGCTACACCTTC
NA	TRBV9	TRBJ1-1	NA	CASSVSPAEAFF	TGTGCCAGCAGCGTATCCCCAGCAGAAGCTTTCTTT
NA	TRBV27	TRBJ2-5	TRBD1	CASSLRGQGTGQETQYF	TGTGCCAGCAGTTTAAGGGGGCAAGGGACAGGCCAAGAGACCCAGTACTTC
NA	TRBV6-1	TRBJ2-3	NA	CASSQGRDGTQYF	TGTGCCAGCAGTCAGGGACGGGATGGCACGCAGTATTTT
NA	TRBV7-6	TRBJ2-1	TRBD2	CASSLLAGGLDEQFF	TGTGCCAGCAGCTTACTAGCGGGAGGGCTTGATGAGCAGTTCTTC
NA	TRBV30	TRBJ2-3	TRBD2	CAWGLAVDTQYF	TGTGCCTGGGGACTAGCGGTGGATACGCAGTATTTT
few	TRBV9	TRBJ1-1	NA	CASSPGTEAFF	TGTGCCAGCAGCCCGGGTACTGAAGCTTTCTTT
few	TRBV30	TRBJ1-1	TRBD1	CAWSRDRGSTEAFF	TGTGCCTGGAGCCGGGACAGGGGGTCCACTGAAGCTTTCTTT
NA	TRBV11-2	TRBJ2-3	NA	CASSLFLSSSTDTQYF	TGTGCCAGCAGCCTTTTCCTATCTTCTAGCACAGATACGCAGTATTTT
NA	TRBV7-2	TRBJ1-1	TRBD1	CASSSSRGRRTEAFF	TGTGCCAGCAGTTCCAGCAGGGGGCGAAGGACTGAAGCTTTCTTT
many	TRBV27	TRBJ1-1	TRBD1	CASSLSGTGVEAFF	TGTGCCAGCAGTCTCTCCGGGACAGGGGTTGAAGCTTTCTTT
once	TRBV7-6	TRBJ1-3	TRBD1	CASSKQTGPGNTIYF	TGTGCCAGCAGCAAACAGACAGGGCCTGGAAACACCATATATTTT
NA	TRBV7-8	TRBJ2-7	NA	CASSFRTESSYEQYF	TGTGCCAGCAGCTTCCGGACAGAGAGCTCCTACGAGCAGTACTTC
NA	TRBV5-6	TRBJ2-7	TRBD1	CASSLGQGSYEQYF	TGTGCCAGCAGCCTGGGACAGGGAAGTTACGAGCAGTACTTC
NA	TRBV19	TRBJ1-6	TRBD1	CASSVLLGTGIQPLHF	TGTGCCAGTAGTGTCCTGCTCGGGACAGGTATCCAACCCCTCCACTTT